This TCR beta chain appears in the sequencing data of a study of blood T cell repertoires in COVID-19. Overall study: Sample material is recorded as cDNA or gDNA derived from T cells, B-cell-depleted T cells, or PBMCs.

Libraries were prepared by immunoSEQ multiplex PCR; TCRdb keeps only in-frame clonotypes and omits some of them. Of more than 100,000 clones in the sample, roughly 90% were seen once. The sequence came from a human donor in a cohort sampled during active COVID-19. The source material was peripheral blood.

CDR3 DNA: TGTGCCAGCAGCGTAGAGCTAGCGGGAGAATTGGCTGAGCAGTTCTTC. Its protein product is CASSVELAGELAEQFF. The chain is built from TRBV9 and TRBJ2-1, with 10 nucleotides matching TRBD2. The V gene's germline CDR1 is SGDLS and CDR2 YYNGEE. V lost 0 bases and J lost 9; bases outside the gene matches: 9. The CDR3 is 16 amino acids.